The 15 T cell receptor beta chains given below trace back to one sample, sequenced in a study of blood T cell repertoires in COVID-19. Sequencing was performed with immunoSEQ multiplex PCR; in TCRdb, only in-frame clones are kept and a portion is missing. The table shows around 63,000 clones, with roughly 78% occurring only once. Material: peripheral blood. These receptor sequences come from a human donor in a cohort sampled during active COVID-19.

The chain recombines TRBV18 with TRBJ2-7, with D possibly being TRBD1 (6 bases). CDR3 size: 14 residues. V was pared by 3 bases and J by 2 bases, with 11 bases between. Germline V gene sequence: CDR1 KGHSH, CDR2 LQKENI. The CDR3 loop is CASSPAAGAYEQYF. The DNA of the CDR3 is TGTGCCAGCTCACCTGCGGCAGGGGCCTACGAGCAGTACTTC.

The V gene is TRBV13, the J gene TRBJ1-4; 8 positions agree with TRBD1. This CDR3 is built from 14 residues. V shed 6 bases and J 7 bases; nucleotides not matched to a gene: 7. The germline gives CDR1 PRHDT, CDR2 FYEKMQ (reference sequence). The CDR3 spells CASRITGGGEKLFF. The CDR3 DNA is TGTGCCAGCAGAATAACAGGGGGAGGTGAAAAACTGTTTTTT.

The chain combines TRBV30 with TRBJ2-7, with TRBD1 as a possible D gene (6 bases). Germline CDR1 and CDR2: GTSNPN and SVGIG (reference sequence). V lost 2 bases, J lost 6 bases, and 20 bases lay in between. The CDR3 has 15 residues. The CDR3 here is CAWSTPWAGVFEQYF. In nucleotides, the CDR3 is TGTGCCTGGAGTACCCCTTGGGCAGGGGTCTTCGAGCAGTACTTC.

The chain recombines TRBV2 with TRBJ1-1; D might be TRBD1 (5 bases). Trimming pared 7 bases from V and 3 bases from J, leaving 9 bases between. This CDR3 has 12 amino acids. Per germline, CDR1 SNHLY and CDR2 FYNNEI. The DNA of the CDR3 is TGTGCCAGCAACCAGGGCTACACTGAAGCTTTCTTT. The encoded protein is CASNQGYTEAFF.

The J gene is TRBJ2-7, the V gene TRBV7-2, with no clear D. CDR3 length: 12 residues. In germline, CDR1 is SGHTA, CDR2 FQGNSA. The V gene lost 4 bases and the J gene lost 2 bases, with 6 bases spanning the gap. The CDR3 DNA sequence: TGTGCCAGCAGCTCGCGGACCTACGAGCAGTACTTC. Its protein product is CASSSRTYEQYF.

CDR3 loop: CASSQDMGRLPYGYTF. The CDR3 nucleotides are TGCGCCAGCAGCCAAGATATGGGCAGGCTCCCCTATGGCTACACCTTC. The rearrangement uses TRBV4-3 and TRBJ1-2, with unresolved D. CDR1 is LGHNA, CDR2 YSLEER, per germline. V was shortened by 0 bases and J by 4 bases, with 15 bases between the two germline ends. There are 16 residues in the CDR3.

The chain employs TRBV5-6 and TRBJ2-7, with TRBD2 matching 9 bases. The CDR3 is 14 residues long. V shed 4 bases and J 4 bases; nucleotides not matched to a gene: 6. Germline-derived CDR1 and CDR2 are SGHDT and YYEEEE. The CDR3: CASSLSGSMYEQYF. CDR3 in DNA: TGTGCCAGCAGCCTTAGCGGGAGTATGTACGAGCAGTACTTC.

The V call is TRBV5-1, the J call TRBJ2-1; TRBD1 matches at 9 bases. Germline CDR1 SGHRS, CDR2 YFSETQ. The ends lost 4 bases at V and 4 bases at J; junction bases unmatched: 9. The length of the CDR3 is 16 residues. The CDR3 DNA reads TGCGCCAGCAGCCTGCAGGGACAGGGTTCTTACAATGAGCAGTTCTTC. This gives the protein CASSLQGQGSYNEQFF.

V and J are TRBV18 and TRBJ2-7; D possibly corresponds to TRBD1 (5 bases). In germline, CDR1 is KGHSH, CDR2 LQKENI. The CDR3 is 15 residues long. Trimming took off 1 base at V and 2 bases at J, with 12 bases between the two ends. The CDR3 DNA reads as TGTGCCAGCTCACCACTTGACAGACTGACCTACGAGCAGTACTTC. This encodes CASSPLDRLTYEQYF.

This clone turned up a few times. The chain recombines TRBV29-1 with TRBJ2-4; D remains unclear. V dropped 7 bases and J dropped 4 bases, with 8 bases sitting between them. Germline loops: CDR1 SQVTM, CDR2 ANQGSEA. The CDR3 sequence is 11 residues long. CDR3 in DNA: TGCAGCGAGGGCCATAAAAACATTCAGTACTTC. Translation gives CSEGHKNIQYF.

The V gene is TRBV5-5, the J gene TRBJ1-5, with 7 nucleotides matching TRBD1. Unmatched junction bases numbered 5, after V lost 3 bases and J lost 2 bases. The CDR3 has 15 residues. The V gene's germline CDR1 is SGHKS and CDR2 YYEKEE (reference sequence). This chain's CDR3 is CASSYTGARNQPQHF. As DNA, the CDR3 is TGTGCCAGCAGCTACACAGGGGCCCGCAATCAGCCCCAGCATTTT.

The CDR3 region has the DNA TGTGCCAGCAGGGACAGGCCCAACTCTGGAAACACCATATATTTT. Its protein product is CASRDRPNSGNTIYF. The rearrangement uses TRBV6-5 and TRBJ1-3; TRBD1 matches 7 bases. V was clipped by 6 bases and J by 0 bases; unmatched bases: 5. The CDR3 has 15 residues. Germline loops: CDR1 MNHEY, CDR2 SVGAGI.

The sample holds a few counts of this clone. The chain is built from TRBV28 and TRBJ2-7; 7 positions match TRBD2. The CDR3 has 14 amino acids. The J segment lost 5 bases and the V segment lost 5 bases, leaving 9 bases of the junction unmatched. Germline CDR1 MDHEN, CDR2 SYDVKM. CDR3 in amino acids: CASSRPWGGDEQYF. Here the CDR3 DNA reads TGTGCCAGCAGTCGGCCCTGGGGGGGGGACGAGCAGTACTTC.

V is TRBV30 and J is TRBJ2-4; possibly TRBD2 for D (5 bases). Germline values: CDR1 GTSNPN, CDR2 SVGIG (reference sequence). This CDR3 spans 14 amino acids. Trimming left V 2 bases short and J 3 bases short, with 11 bases between. The CDR3 DNA follows: TGTGCCTGGAGTCGCGGGTTCGGCAAAAACATTCAGTACTTC. This codes for CAWSRGFGKNIQYF.

The chain carries TRBV4-2 and TRBJ2-7; TRBD1 agrees at 12 bases. The V and J ends lost 4 bases and 1 base, in that order; junction bases with no gene match: 2. Germline CDR1 and CDR2: LGHNA and YNFKEQ. The CDR3 has 15 residues. This CDR3 is CASSPGQGASYEQYF. The CDR3 DNA sequence: TGTGCCAGCAGCCCGGGACAGGGGGCATCCTACGAGCAGTACTTC.